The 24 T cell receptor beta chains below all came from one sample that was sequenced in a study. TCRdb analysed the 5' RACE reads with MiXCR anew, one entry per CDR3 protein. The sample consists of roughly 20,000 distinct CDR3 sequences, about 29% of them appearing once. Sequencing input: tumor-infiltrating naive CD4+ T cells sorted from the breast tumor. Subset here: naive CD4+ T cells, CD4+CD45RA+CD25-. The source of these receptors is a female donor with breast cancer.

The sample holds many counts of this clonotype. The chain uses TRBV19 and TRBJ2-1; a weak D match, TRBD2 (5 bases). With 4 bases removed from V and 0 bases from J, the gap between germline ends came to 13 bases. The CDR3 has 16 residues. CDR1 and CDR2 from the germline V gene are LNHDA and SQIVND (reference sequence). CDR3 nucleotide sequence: TGTGCCAGTAGTACACTAGGTACCAGCTCCTACAATGAGCAGTTCTTC. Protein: CASSTLGTSSYNEQFF. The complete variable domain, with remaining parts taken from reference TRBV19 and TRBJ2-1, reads DGGITQSPKYLFRKEGQNVTLSCEQNLNHDAMYWYRQDPGQGLRLIYYSQIVNDFQKGDIAEGYSVSREKKESFPLTVTSAQKNPTAFYLCASSTLGTSSYNEQFFGPGTRLTVL.

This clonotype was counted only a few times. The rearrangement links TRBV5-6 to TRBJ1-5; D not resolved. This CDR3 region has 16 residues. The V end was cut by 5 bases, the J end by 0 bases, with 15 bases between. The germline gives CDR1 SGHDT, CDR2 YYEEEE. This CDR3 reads CASRRGGVYSNQPQHF. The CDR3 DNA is TGTGCCAGCAGACGGGGTGGTGTTTATAGCAATCAGCCCCAGCATTTT.

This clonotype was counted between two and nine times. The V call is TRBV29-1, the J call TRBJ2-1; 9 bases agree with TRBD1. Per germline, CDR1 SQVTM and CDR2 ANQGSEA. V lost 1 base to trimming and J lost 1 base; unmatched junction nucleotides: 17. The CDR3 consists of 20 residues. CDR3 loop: CSVEAARDRVKRGSYNEQFF. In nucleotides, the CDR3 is TGCAGCGTTGAAGCAGCCCGGGACAGGGTAAAAAGAGGGTCCTACAATGAGCAGTTCTTC.

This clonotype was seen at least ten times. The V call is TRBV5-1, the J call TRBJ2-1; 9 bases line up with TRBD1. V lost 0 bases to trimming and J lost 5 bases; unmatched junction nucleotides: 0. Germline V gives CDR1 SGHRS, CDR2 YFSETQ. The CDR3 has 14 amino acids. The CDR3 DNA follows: TGCGCCAGCAGCTTGGGGGACAGGGACAATGAGCAGTTCTTC. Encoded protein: CASSLGDRDNEQFF.

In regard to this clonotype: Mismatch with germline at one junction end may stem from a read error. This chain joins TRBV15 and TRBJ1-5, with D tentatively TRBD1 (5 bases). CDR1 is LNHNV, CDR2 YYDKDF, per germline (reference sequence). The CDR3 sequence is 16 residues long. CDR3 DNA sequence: TGTGCCACCAGCAGAGCGGGTGCCAGGGCGGGTCAGCACCAGCATTTT. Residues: CATSRAGARAGQHQHF.

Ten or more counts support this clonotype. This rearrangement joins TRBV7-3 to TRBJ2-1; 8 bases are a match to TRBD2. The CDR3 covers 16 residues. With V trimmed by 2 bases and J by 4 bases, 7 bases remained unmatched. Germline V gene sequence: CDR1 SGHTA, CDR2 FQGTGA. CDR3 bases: TGTGCCAGCAGCTTACTGGGCGGGAGGCTTTACAATGAGCAGTTCTTC. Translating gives CASSLLGGRLYNEQFF.

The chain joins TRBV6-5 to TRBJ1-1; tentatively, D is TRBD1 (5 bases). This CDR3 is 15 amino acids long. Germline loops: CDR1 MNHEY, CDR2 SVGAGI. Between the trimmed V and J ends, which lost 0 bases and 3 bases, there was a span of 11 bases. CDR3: CASSYSIQGDTEAFF. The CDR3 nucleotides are TGTGCCAGCAGTTACTCGATTCAGGGTGACACTGAAGCTTTCTTT.

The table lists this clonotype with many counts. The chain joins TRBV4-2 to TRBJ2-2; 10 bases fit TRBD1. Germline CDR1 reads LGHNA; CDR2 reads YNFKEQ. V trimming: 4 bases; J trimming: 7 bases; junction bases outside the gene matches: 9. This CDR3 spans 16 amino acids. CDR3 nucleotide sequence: TGTGCCAGCAGCCCCCTCGGACAGGGGGACATCGGGGAGCTGTTTTTT. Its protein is CASSPLGQGDIGELFF.

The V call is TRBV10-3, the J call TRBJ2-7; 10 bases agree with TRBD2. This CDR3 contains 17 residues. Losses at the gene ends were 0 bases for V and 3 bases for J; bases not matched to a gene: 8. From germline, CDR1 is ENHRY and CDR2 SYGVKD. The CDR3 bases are TGTGCCATCAGTGAGTCGGGAGCGGGAGGGCCAGGCTACGAGCAGTACTTC. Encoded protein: CAISESGAGGPGYEQYF.

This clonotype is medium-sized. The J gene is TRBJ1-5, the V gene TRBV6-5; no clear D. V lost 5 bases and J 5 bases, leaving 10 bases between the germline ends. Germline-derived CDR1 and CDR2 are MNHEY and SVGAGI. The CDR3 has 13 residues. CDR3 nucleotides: TGTGCCAGCAGTAAGAGAAGGGATCAGCCCCAGCATTTT. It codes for CASSKRRDQPQHF.

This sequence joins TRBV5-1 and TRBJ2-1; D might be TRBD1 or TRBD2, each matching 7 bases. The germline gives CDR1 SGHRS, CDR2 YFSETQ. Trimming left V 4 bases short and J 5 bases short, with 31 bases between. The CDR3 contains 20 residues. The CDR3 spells CASSPTTGVPTSRSHNEQFF. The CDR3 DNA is TGCGCCAGCAGCCCGACCACAGGGGTACCGACTAGCAGGTCCCACAATGAGCAGTTCTTC.

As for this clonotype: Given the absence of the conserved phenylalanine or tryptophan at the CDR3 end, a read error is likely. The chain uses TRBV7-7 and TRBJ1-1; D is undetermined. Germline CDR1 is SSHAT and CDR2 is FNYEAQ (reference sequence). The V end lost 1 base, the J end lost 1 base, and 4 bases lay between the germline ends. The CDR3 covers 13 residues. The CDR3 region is CASSLDPNTEAFS. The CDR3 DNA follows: TGTGCCAGCAGCTTAGACCCGAACACTGAAGCTTTCTCT.

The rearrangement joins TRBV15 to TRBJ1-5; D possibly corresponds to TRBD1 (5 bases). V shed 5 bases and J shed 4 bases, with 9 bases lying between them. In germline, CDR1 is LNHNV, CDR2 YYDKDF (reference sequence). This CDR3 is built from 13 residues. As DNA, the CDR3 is TGTGCCACCAGCCCCCAGGGTAATCAGCCCCAGCATTTT. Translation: CATSPQGNQPQHF. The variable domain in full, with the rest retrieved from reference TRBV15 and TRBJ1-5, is DAMVIQNPRYQVTQFGKPVTLSCSQTLNHNVMYWYQQKSSQAPKLLFHYYDKDFNNEADTPDNFQSRRPNTSFCFLDIRSPGLGDTAMYLCATSPQGNQPQHFGDGTRLSIL.

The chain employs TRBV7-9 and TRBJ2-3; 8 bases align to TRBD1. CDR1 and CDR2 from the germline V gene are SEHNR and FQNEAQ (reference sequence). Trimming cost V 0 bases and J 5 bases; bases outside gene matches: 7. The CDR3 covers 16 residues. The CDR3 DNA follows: TGTGCCAGCAGCTTAGCACAGGGGGGCGGTGAAGATACGCAGTATTTT. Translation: CASSLAQGGGEDTQYF.

CDR3 nucleotides: TGTGCCACCAGTGAACCCGGGACAGGGGACAGCACAGATACGCAGTATTTT. It codes for CATSEPGTGDSTDTQYF. The chain employs TRBV24-1 and TRBJ2-3, with TRBD1 matching 10 bases. The CDR3 totals 17 residues. The J segment lost 0 bases and the V segment lost 4 bases, leaving 6 bases of the junction unmatched. Germline CDR1 KGHDR, CDR2 SFDVKD.

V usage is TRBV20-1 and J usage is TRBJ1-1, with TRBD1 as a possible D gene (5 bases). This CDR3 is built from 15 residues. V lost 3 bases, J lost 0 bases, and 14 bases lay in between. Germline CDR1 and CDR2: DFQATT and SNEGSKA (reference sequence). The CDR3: CSARGLQGMNTEAFF. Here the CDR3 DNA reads TGCAGTGCTAGGGGGCTCCAAGGCATGAACACTGAAGCTTTCTTT.

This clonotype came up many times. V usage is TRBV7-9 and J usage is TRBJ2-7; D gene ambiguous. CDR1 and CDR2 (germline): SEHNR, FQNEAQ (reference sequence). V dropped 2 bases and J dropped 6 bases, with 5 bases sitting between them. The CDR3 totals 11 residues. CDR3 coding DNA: TGTGCCAGCAGCTTAAGTTCCGAGCAGTACTTC. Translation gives CASSLSSEQYF.

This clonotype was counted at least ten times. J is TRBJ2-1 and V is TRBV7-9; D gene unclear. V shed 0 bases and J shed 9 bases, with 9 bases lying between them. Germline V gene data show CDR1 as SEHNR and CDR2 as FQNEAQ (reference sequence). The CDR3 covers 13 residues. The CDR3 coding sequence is TGTGCCAGCAGCTTAGCGTCGGGTGCTGAGCAGTTCTTC. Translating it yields CASSLASGAEQFF.

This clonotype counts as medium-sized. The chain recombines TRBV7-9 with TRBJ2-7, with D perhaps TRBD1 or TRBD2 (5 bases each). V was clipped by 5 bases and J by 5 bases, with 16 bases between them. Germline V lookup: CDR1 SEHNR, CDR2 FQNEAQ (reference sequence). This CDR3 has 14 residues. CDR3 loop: CASSTGTGIHEQYF. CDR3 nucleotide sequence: TGTGCCAGCAGCACCGGGACCGGGATCCACGAGCAGTACTTC. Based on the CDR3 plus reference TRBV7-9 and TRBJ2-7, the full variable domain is DTGVSQNPRHKITKRGQNVTFRCDPISEHNRLYWYRQTLGQGPEFLTYFQNEAQLEKSRLLSDRFSAERPKGSFSTLEIQRTEQGDSAMYLCASSTGTGIHEQYFGPGTRLTVT.

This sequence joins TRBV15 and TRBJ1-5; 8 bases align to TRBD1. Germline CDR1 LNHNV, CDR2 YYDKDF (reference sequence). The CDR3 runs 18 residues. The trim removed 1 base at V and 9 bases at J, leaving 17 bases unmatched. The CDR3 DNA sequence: TGTGCCACCAGCAGAGCAAACCCCGGGACAGGCCTAATCGGGCCCCAGCATTTT. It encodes CATSRANPGTGLIGPQHF.

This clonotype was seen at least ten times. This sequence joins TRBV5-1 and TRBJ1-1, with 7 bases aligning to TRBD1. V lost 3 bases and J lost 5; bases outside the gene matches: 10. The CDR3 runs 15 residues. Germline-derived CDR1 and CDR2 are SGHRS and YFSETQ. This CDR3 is CASSSTGATRTEAFF. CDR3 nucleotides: TGCGCCAGCAGCTCTACAGGGGCAACCCGGACTGAAGCTTTCTTT.

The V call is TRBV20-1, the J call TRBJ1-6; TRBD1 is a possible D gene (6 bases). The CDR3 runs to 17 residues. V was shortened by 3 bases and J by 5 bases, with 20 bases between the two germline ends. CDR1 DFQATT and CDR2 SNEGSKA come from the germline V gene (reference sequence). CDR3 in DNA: TGCAGTGCTAGGGGGAGACAGGACCTACCCAATAATTCACCCCTCCACTTT. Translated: CSARGRQDLPNNSPLHF.

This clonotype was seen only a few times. The CDR3 nucleotides are TGTGCCAGCAGGAGGACTAGCGGGAAGCAGGAGCAGTTCTTC. This encodes CASRRTSGKQEQFF. V and J are TRBV12-3 or TRBV12-4 and TRBJ2-1; TRBD2 aligns across 12 bases. J gave up 10 bases and V 6 bases, and 7 bases lay outside the gene matches. This CDR3 spans 14 amino acids.

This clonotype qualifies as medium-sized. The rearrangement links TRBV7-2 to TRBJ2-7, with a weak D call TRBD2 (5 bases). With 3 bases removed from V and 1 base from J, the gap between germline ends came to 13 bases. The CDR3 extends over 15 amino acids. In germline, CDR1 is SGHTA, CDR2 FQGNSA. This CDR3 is CASSFSGGGSYEQYF. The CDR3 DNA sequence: TGTGCCAGCAGCTTTTCAGGTGGCGGGTCCTACGAGCAGTACTTC.